The clone carrying this T cell receptor beta chain was seen a few times. What it binds is unknown. This entry is derived from a study of cytomegalovirus exposure and HLA in healthy donors. Study observations and caveats: In a later analysis, at a false discovery rate of 0.05, some 15,000 TCR beta sequences were associated with HLA alleles.

Germline CDR1 is SQVTM and CDR2 is ANQGSEA. This CDR3 comprises 11 residues. Trimming took off 3 bases at V and 6 bases at J, with 9 bases between the two ends. The PCR contained 60 Vbeta and 13 Jbeta primers. TCRdb keeps only in-frame clones here, not all; method: immunoSEQ multiplex PCR. The sample includes under 200,000 clones, about 82% of them seen just once. This clonotype was sampled from a woman in her forties or fifties in good health and CMV-seronegative. The genes are TRBV29-1 and TRBJ2-7; a weak D match, TRBD1 (5 bases). The source material was PBMCs. Here the CDR3 reads CSVEGPSEQYF. DNA of the CDR3: TGCAGCGTTGAGGGGCCCTCCGAGCAGTACTTC.